This TCR beta chain was sequenced for a study of cytomegalovirus exposure and HLA in healthy donors. CDR1 is SGHRS and CDR2 is YFSETQ in the germline V gene. CDR3 length: 16 residues. The ends lost 0 bases at V and 1 base at J; junction bases unmatched: 4. This clone has a handful of counts. PCR was performed using 60 Vbeta and 13 Jbeta primers. The table came from immunoSEQ multiplex PCR; TCRdb's copy has only in-frame clones and leaves some out. Of approximately 170,000 clones listed, about 82% are singletons. The clonotype originates from a male donor in good health and CMV-seronegative. The sequencing input was PBMCs. This chain links TRBV5-1 with TRBJ2-3; 8 bases are shared with TRBD1. CDR3 DNA sequence: TGCGCCAGCAGCTTGGCCCCGACAGGGGGCACAGATACGCAGTATTTT. It is translated as CASSLAPTGGTDTQYF.